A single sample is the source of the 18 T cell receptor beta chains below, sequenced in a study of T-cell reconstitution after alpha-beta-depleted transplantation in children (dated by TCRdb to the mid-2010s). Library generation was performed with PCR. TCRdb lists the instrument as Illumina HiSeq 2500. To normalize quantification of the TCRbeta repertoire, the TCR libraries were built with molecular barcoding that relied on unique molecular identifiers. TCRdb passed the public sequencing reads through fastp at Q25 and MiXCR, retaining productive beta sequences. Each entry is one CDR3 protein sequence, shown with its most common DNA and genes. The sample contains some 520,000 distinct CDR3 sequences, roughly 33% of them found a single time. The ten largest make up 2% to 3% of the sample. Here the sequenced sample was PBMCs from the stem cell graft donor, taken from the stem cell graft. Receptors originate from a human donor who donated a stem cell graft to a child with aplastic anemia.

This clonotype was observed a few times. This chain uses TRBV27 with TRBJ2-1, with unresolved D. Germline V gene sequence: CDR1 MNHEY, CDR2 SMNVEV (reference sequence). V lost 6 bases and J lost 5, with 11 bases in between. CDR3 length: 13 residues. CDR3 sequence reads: CASSPRRNNEQFF. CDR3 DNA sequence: TGTGCCAGCAGCCCTAGGCGGAACAATGAGCAGTTCTTC.

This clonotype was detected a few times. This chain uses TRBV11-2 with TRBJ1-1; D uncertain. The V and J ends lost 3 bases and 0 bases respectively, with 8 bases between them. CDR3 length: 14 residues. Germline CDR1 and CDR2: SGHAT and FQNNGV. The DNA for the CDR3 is TGTGCCAGCAGCTTGGGGATATTGAACACTGAAGCTTTCTTT. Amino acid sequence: CASSLGILNTEAFF.

CDR3: CSARSQGARTGELFF. CDR3 coding DNA: TGCAGTGCTAGGTCCCAGGGGGCCCGGACCGGGGAGCTGTTTTTT. This chain links TRBV20-1 with TRBJ2-2; TRBD1 matches at 8 bases. V shed 3 bases, J shed 5 bases, and the junction held 8 bases outside the gene matches. The CDR3 totals 15 residues. Germline values: CDR1 DFQATT, CDR2 SNEGSKA (reference sequence).

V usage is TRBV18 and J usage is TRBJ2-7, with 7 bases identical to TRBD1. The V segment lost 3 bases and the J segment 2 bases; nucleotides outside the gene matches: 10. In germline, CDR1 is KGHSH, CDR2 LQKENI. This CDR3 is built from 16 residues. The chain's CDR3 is CASSPNLGDSAYEQYF. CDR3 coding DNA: TGTGCCAGCTCACCCAACCTGGGGGACAGCGCCTACGAGCAGTACTTC.

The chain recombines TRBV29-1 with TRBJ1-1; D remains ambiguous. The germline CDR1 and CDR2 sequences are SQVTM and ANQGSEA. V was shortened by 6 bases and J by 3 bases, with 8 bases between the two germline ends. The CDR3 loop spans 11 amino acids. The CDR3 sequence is CSVKGDTEAFF. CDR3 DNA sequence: TGCAGCGTCAAAGGAGACACTGAAGCTTTCTTT.

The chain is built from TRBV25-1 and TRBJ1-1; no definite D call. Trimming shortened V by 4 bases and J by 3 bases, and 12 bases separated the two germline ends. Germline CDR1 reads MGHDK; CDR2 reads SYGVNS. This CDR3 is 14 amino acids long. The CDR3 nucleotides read TGTGCCAGCAGTGTAAGCGGGTCTGACACTGAAGCTTTCTTT. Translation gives CASSVSGSDTEAFF.

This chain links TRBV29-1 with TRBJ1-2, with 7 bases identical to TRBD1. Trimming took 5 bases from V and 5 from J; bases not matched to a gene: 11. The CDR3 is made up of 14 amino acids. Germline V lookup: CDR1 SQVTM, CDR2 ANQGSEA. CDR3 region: CSVLRDSQIYGYTF. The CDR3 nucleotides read TGCAGCGTTCTCCGGGACAGCCAGATATATGGCTACACCTTC.

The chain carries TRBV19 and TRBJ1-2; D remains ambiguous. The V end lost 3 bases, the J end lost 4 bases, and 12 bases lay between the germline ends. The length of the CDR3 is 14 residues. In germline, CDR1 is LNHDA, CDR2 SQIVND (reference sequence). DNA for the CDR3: TGTGCCAGTAGTATGTTCAACGAGGTCTATGGCTACACCTTC. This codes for CASSMFNEVYGYTF.

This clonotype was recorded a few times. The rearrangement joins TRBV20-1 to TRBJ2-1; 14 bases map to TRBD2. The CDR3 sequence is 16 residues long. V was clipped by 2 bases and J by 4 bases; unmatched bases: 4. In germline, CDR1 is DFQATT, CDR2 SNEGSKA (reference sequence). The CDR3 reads CSARKGTSGRYNEQFF. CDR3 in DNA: TGCAGTGCTAGAAAGGGGACTAGCGGGAGATACAATGAGCAGTTCTTC.

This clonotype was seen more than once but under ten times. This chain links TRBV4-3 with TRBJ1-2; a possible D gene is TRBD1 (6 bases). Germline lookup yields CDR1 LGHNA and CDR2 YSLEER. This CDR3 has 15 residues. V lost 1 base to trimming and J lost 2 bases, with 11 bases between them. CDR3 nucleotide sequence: TGCGCCAGCAGCCAAGCAGGGACACCGAACTATGGCTACACCTTC. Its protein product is CASSQAGTPNYGYTF.

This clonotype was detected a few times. As DNA, the CDR3 is TGTGCCAGCAGCTTCGGGACTAGCGGGAGGTACTCTAGCTCCTACGAGCAGTACGTC. Translated: CASSFGTSGRYSSSYEQYV. The V call is TRBV7-8, the J call TRBJ2-7; TRBD2 matches at 15 bases. From germline, CDR1 is SGHVS and CDR2 FQNEAQ. The CDR3 is 19 amino acids. Unmatched junction bases numbered 9, after V lost 3 bases and J lost 0 bases.

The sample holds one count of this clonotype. The CDR3 spells CASSLSFTGMNTEAFF. CDR3 sequence (DNA): TGTGCCAGCAGCTTGAGCTTTACAGGGATGAACACTGAAGCTTTCTTT. The J gene is TRBJ1-1, the V gene TRBV5-6, with a weak D call TRBD1 (6 bases). This CDR3 region has 16 residues. CDR1 and CDR2 (germline): SGHDT, YYEEEE. Trimming stripped 1 base from V and 0 bases from J, with 13 bases between.

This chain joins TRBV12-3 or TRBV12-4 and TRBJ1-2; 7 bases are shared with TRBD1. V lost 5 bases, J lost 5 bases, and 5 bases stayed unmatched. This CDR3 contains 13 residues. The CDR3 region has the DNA TGTGCCAGCAGTAGGGGGACAGCTTATGGCTACACCTTC. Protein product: CASSRGTAYGYTF.

CDR3 sequence reads: CASSQDQGYEQYV. The DNA of the CDR3 is TGCGCCAGCAGCCAAGATCAAGGGTACGAGCAGTACGTC. This chain uses TRBV4-1 with TRBJ2-7; D not certain. The germline V gene encodes CDR1 MGHRA and CDR2 YSYEKL. The CDR3 is 13 residues long. V lost 0 bases and J lost 4, with 7 bases in between.

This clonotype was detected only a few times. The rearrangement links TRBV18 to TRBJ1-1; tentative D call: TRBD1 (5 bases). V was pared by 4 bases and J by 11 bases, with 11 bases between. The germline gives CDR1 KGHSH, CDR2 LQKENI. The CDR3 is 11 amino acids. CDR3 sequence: CASSQEGTAFF. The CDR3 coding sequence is TGTGCCAGCTCACAGGAGGGGACGGCTTTCTTT.

The CDR3 sequence: CASGSGTSVRSTTGELFF. CDR3 sequence (DNA): TGTGCTAGTGGTTCCGGGACTAGCGTTCGATCTACCACCGGGGAGCTGTTTTTT. The V gene is TRBV12-5, the J gene TRBJ2-2; TRBD2 aligns across 10 bases. The CDR3 runs 18 residues. CDR1 is LGHNT, CDR2 FRNRAP, per germline. The ends lost 4 bases at V and 4 bases at J; junction bases unmatched: 12.

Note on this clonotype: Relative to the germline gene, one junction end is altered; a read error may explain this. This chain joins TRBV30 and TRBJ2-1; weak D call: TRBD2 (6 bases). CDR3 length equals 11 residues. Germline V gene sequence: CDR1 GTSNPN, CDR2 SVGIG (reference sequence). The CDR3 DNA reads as TGTGCCTGGGGACGGGACCAGGGAGGTCACTTC. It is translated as CAWGRDQGGHF.

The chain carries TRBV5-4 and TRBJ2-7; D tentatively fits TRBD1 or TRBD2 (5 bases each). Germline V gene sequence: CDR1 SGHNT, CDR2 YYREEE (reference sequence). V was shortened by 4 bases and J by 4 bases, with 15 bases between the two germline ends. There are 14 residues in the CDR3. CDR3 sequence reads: CASSLDEGPYEQYF. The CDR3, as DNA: TGTGCCAGCAGCCTCGACGAGGGGCCTTACGAGCAGTACTTC. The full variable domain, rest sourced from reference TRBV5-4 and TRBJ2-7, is ETGVTQSPTHLIKTRGQQVTLRCSSQSGHNTVSWYQQALGQGPQFIFQYYREEENGRGNFPPRFSGLQFPNYSSELNVNALELDDSALYLCASSLDEGPYEQYFGPGTRLTVT.